Here is one T cell receptor (beta chain) with its context. Its antigen is not identified. With 1 base removed from V and 2 bases from J, the gap between germline ends came to 7 bases. The CDR3 contains 14 residues. The germline gives CDR1 SGHTA, CDR2 FQGTGA. This sample stems from a study of post-analysis software for immune sequencing data. Looking at the study overall: Relapsing-remitting, secondary progressive and progressive-relapsing multiple sclerosis were all included among the disease courses. Overall study results and limits: Controls had lower frequencies than patients of 4 or 5 TRBV segments, which included TRBV5-6, TRBV5-1 and TRBV20-1.

Prepared libraries of TCR beta cDNA carried unique molecular identifiers. MiXCR was run by TCRdb on the PCR reads, yielding one entry per CDR3 protein. The table has about 430,000 distinct CDR3 sequences, less than 40% seen once. The specimen was blood. The clonotype was recovered from a girl under 10 years old with multiple sclerosis. The chain has TRBV7-3 and TRBJ2-3; D not certain. CDR3 DNA sequence: TGTGCCAGCAGCTTAAACTACGACACAGATACGCAGTATTTT. Amino acids: CASSLNYDTDTQYF.